This TCR beta chain was sequenced during a study of T cells in Graves' hyperthyroidism and ophthalmopathy. Diagnosing involved the use of clinical symptoms, serum thyroxine and TRAb, thyroid ultrasound and orbital computed tomography. The source material, RNA transcripts, was used to amplify TCR beta CDR3 regions. With the HTBI primer set, the TCR CDR3 went through a first round of RT-PCR. TCRdb re-called the multiplex PCR reads with MiXCR, one entry per CDR3 protein. The sample gives around 500,000 distinct CDR3 sequences, 14% of which show up once; roughly 17% is in the top ten. Worth noting for this clonotype: A much larger clone differs from this one at a single base, so this may be a read error.

The material sequenced was blood. The receptor was isolated from a woman between 18 and 30 years old with Graves' hyperthyroidism.

The CDR3 sequence is CASSHVSRVETQYF. DNA of the CDR3: TGTGCCAGCAGCCACGTCTCGCGGGTGGAGACCCAGTACTTC. This chain connects TRBV3-1 to TRBJ2-5, with D possibly TRBD2 on 5 matching bases. CDR3 length: 14 residues. CDR1 is LGHDT, CDR2 YNNKEL, per germline (reference sequence). The V and J ends lost 3 bases and 5 bases respectively, with 13 bases between them.